This T cell receptor (beta chain) derives from a study of T-cell reconstitution after alpha-beta-depleted transplantation in children. The authors prepared the TCRbeta library with unique molecular identifiers. TCRdb passed the PCR reads through MiXCR, listing each CDR3 protein once. The sample contains fewer than 550,000 distinct CDR3 sequences, 11% of which appear only once. The CDR3 totals 14 residues. CDR1 and CDR2 (germline): GTSNPN, SVGIG (reference sequence). Trimming pared 0 bases from V and 6 bases from J, leaving 11 bases between. The material was PBMCs from the stem cell graft donor, obtained from the stem cell graft. The TCR originated in a human donor who donated a stem cell graft to a child with acute myeloid leukemia. The chain joins TRBV30 to TRBJ2-2; D may match TRBD1 or TRBD2 (5 bases each). The CDR3 protein is CAWSVGVGAGELFF. CDR3 DNA sequence: TGTGCCTGGAGTGTAGGGGTGGGGGCCGGGGAGCTGTTTTTT.